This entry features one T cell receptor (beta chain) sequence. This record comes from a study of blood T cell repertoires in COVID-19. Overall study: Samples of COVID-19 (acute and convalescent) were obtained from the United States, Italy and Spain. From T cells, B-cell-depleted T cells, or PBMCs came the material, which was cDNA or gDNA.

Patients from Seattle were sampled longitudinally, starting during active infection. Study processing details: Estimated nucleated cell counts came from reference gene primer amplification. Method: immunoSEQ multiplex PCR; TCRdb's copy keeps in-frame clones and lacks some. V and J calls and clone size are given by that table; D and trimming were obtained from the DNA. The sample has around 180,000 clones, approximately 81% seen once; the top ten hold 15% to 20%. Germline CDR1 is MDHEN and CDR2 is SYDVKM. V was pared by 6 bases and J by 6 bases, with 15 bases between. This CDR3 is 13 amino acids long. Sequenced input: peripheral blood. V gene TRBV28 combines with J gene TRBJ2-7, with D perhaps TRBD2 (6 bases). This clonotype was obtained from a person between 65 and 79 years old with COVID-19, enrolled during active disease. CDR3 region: CASRRDSEGEQYF. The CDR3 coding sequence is TGTGCCAGCAGAAGGGACTCCGAAGGCGAGCAGTACTTC.